These 23 T cell receptor beta chains were all obtained from the same sample, sequenced in a study of CD8 T cells in ankylosing spondylitis. TCRdb reanalysed the 5' RACE reads using MiXCR and keeps one entry per CDR3 protein. Of 130,000 or so distinct CDR3 sequences listed, 10% to 12% are singletons. The sequencing input was blood, either unsorted or a sorted T cell fraction (not recorded which). These TCRs come from a female donor with ankylosing spondylitis or in good health (not recorded which).

This clonotype has a count of ten or more. V and J are TRBV5-1 and TRBJ2-2, with D possibly matching TRBD1 (6 bases). The CDR3 runs 13 residues. Germline assignment: CDR1 SGHRS and CDR2 YFSETQ. V was trimmed by 5 bases and J by 6 bases, leaving 11 bases between them. CDR3 in DNA: TGCGCCAGCAGTGCCACAGGGTCCGGGGAGCTGTTTTTT. As protein: CASSATGSGELFF.

A few counts support this clonotype. The chain combines TRBV6-1 with TRBJ2-7; 9 nucleotides align to TRBD1. The germline CDR1 and CDR2 sequences are MNHNS and SASEGT. V dropped 3 bases and J dropped 2; count of bases not matched to a gene: 5. CDR3 size: 15 residues. The CDR3 DNA sequence: TGTGCCAGCAGTGACTGGGGGACAGGGACCTACGAGCAGTACTTC. Amino acids: CASSDWGTGTYEQYF.

This clonotype was counted many times. This CDR3 reads CSAELAGGPETQYF. Here the CDR3 DNA reads TGCAGTGCGGAACTAGCGGGGGGGCCGGAGACCCAGTACTTC. The chain employs TRBV20-1 and TRBJ2-5; the match to TRBD2 covers 13 bases. CDR1 DFQATT and CDR2 SNEGSKA come from the germline V gene (reference sequence). The ends lost 6 bases at V and 5 bases at J; junction bases unmatched: 6. This CDR3 comprises 14 residues.

This clonotype has a count of ten or more. One end of the junction varies from germline; a read error may be responsible. V usage is TRBV5-1 and J usage is TRBJ2-1, with a tentative D call TRBD1 (6 bases). There are 15 residues in the CDR3. Germline loops: CDR1 SGHRS, CDR2 YFSETQ. The CDR3 loop reads CASSLVGASSNEQFF. The CDR3 DNA is TGCGCCAGCAGCTTGGTGGGGGCTTCCTCCAATGAGCAGTTCTTC.

Many counts were recorded for this clonotype. The chain employs TRBV2 and TRBJ2-3, with D unclear. Germline V gives CDR1 SNHLY, CDR2 FYNNEI. The CDR3 has 13 amino acids. V gave up 6 bases and J gave up 2 bases, with 9 bases separating them. Here the CDR3 DNA reads TGTGCCAGCAGCCCCCCGTTCACAGATACGCAGTATTTT. Its translation: CASSPPFTDTQYF.

Concerning this clonotype itself: A much larger clone lies a single base off, so this may be a read error. The chain is built from TRBV7-8 and TRBJ2-2; D not certain. The V end lost 2 bases, the J end lost 7 bases, and 8 bases lay between the germline ends. CDR1 is SGHVS, CDR2 FQNEAQ, per germline. The CDR3 loop spans 13 amino acids. The CDR3, as DNA: TGTGCCAGCAGCTTAAAGTACAGCGGGGAGCTGTTTTTT. Translated, it gives CASSLKYSGELFF. The full variable domain, completed using reference TRBV7-8 and TRBJ2-2, is GAGVSQSPRYKVAKRGQDVALRCDPISGHVSLFWYQQALGQGPEFLTYFQNEAQLDKSGLPSDRFFAERPEGSVSTLKIQRTQQEDSAVYLCASSLKYSGELFFGEGSRLTVL.

This clonotype was seen many times. J is TRBJ1-2 and V is TRBV29-1, with a weak D call TRBD1 (6 bases). The V and J ends lost 7 bases and 5 bases respectively, with 20 bases between them. CDR1 and CDR2 (germline): SQVTM, ANQGSEA. CDR3 length: 14 residues. The CDR3 here is CSANVPGEVYGYTF. CDR3 coding DNA: TGCAGCGCCAACGTCCCAGGGGAGGTATATGGCTACACCTTC.

With respect to this clonotype: A much larger clone lies a single base off, so this may be a read error. The chain employs TRBV12-3 or TRBV12-4 and TRBJ2-3; D is perhaps TRBD2 (5 bases). This CDR3 comprises 13 residues. Trimming pared 5 bases from V and 2 bases from J, leaving 8 bases between. DNA of the CDR3: TGTGCCAGCAGTGTAGGACTCACAGATACGCAGTATTTT. Encoded protein: CASSVGLTDTQYF.

This clonotype was counted many times. The V gene is TRBV20-1, the J gene TRBJ2-1, with 7 bases identical to TRBD1. The germline V gene has CDR1 DFQATT and CDR2 SNEGSKA (reference sequence). V was clipped by 4 bases and J by 6 bases; unmatched bases: 12. The CDR3 extends over 15 amino acids. The CDR3: CSANQQGWLRNEQFF. DNA for the CDR3: TGCAGTGCTAATCAACAGGGGTGGCTACGCAATGAGCAGTTCTTC.

This clonotype was observed many times. V gene TRBV28 combines with J gene TRBJ1-2, with TRBD1 as a possible D gene (6 bases). This CDR3 contains 17 residues. Germline V CDR1 and CDR2: MDHEN, SYDVKM. V was shortened by 7 bases and J by 0 bases, with 21 bases between the two germline ends. CDR3 sequence (DNA): TGTGCCAGCACCCCCCCCTCCGGGACACGAGCTAACTATGGCTACACCTTC. It yields the protein CASTPPSGTRANYGYTF.

This chain joins TRBV12-2 and TRBJ2-7; the D segment call TRBD1 is taken from the table without a DNA check. TRBV12-2 is designated a pseudogene. The CDR3 sequence is 15 residues long. CDR3 residues: CASRLVAGAPLEQYF. DNA for the CDR3: TGTGCAAGTCGCTTAGTGGCGGGAGCCCCCCTTGAGCAGTACTTC.

In this sample, this clonotype turned up many times. The chain has TRBV4-1 and TRBJ1-1, with a tentative D call TRBD1 (5 bases). Germline V gene sequence: CDR1 MGHRA, CDR2 YSYEKL. V shed 0 bases and J shed 5 bases, with 13 bases lying between them. The CDR3 totals 15 residues. DNA for the CDR3: TGCGCCAGCAGCCAAGAGCCCCAAGGGGCGACTGAAGCTTTCTTT. Its protein is CASSQEPQGATEAFF.

The table lists this clonotype with many counts. The chain is built from TRBV20-1 and TRBJ1-1; D unclear. Germline V lookup: CDR1 DFQATT, CDR2 SNEGSKA (reference sequence). With 3 bases removed from V and 1 base from J, the gap between germline ends came to 12 bases. The CDR3 extends over 14 amino acids. The CDR3 is CSARDFRRNTEAFF. DNA of the CDR3: TGCAGTGCTAGGGACTTCAGGAGGAACACTGAAGCTTTCTTT.

Ten or more counts support this clonotype. The chain is built from TRBV5-4 and TRBJ2-5; D gene ambiguous. CDR3 size: 13 residues. V was pared by 3 bases and J by 10 bases, with 16 bases between. The germline CDR1 and CDR2 sequences are SGHNT and YYREEE (reference sequence). The CDR3 reads CASSSKTDQLQYF. The CDR3, as DNA: TGTGCCAGCAGCTCGAAGACGGACCAGCTCCAGTACTTC.

This clonotype came up many times. The V gene is TRBV5-1, the J gene TRBJ1-1; D possibly corresponds to TRBD1 (5 bases). CDR1 is SGHRS, CDR2 YFSETQ, per germline. Between the trimmed V and J ends, which lost 4 bases and 2 bases, there was a span of 15 bases. This CDR3 comprises 15 residues. In DNA, the CDR3 is TGCGCCAGCAGCGGTTGGACGGGGACTAACACTGAAGCTTTCTTT. This translates into CASSGWTGTNTEAFF. The complete variable domain, with remaining parts taken from reference TRBV5-1 and TRBJ1-1, reads KAGVTQTPRYLIKTRGQQVTLSCSPISGHRSVSWYQQTPGQGLQFLFEYFSETQRNKGNFPGRFSGRQFSNSRSEMNVSTLELGDSALYLCASSGWTGTNTEAFFGQGTRLTVV.

This clonotype was observed at least ten times. The V call is TRBV20-1, the J call TRBJ2-3, with 10 positions matching TRBD2. J gave up 4 bases and V 1 base, and 8 bases lay outside the gene matches. CDR3 length: 16 amino acids. Germline CDR1 and CDR2: DFQATT and SNEGSKA (reference sequence). The CDR3 here is CSARVLSGRSADTQYF. The CDR3 DNA sequence: TGCAGTGCTAGAGTTCTTAGCGGGAGGTCTGCAGATACGCAGTATTTT.

This clonotype turned up a few times. The chain couples TRBV3-1 to TRBJ1-1; TRBD1 is a possible D gene (5 bases). Germline assignment: CDR1 LGHDT and CDR2 YNNKEL (reference sequence). The CDR3 covers 13 residues. V was pared by 0 bases and J by 4 bases, with 6 bases between. CDR3 amino acids: CASSQDGGTEAFF. CDR3 bases: TGTGCCAGCAGCCAAGACGGGGGCACTGAAGCTTTCTTT.

This clonotype was seen at least ten times. CDR3 sequence reads: CASSYEEGGSPLHF. The DNA for the CDR3 is TGTGCCAGCAGTTATGAGGAAGGAGGTTCACCCCTCCACTTT. The rearrangement joins TRBV6-5 to TRBJ1-6; D call uncertain. CDR3 length: 14 amino acids. Trimming pared 3 bases from V and 9 bases from J, leaving 12 bases between. Germline V CDR1 and CDR2: MNHEY, SVGAGI.

Many counts were recorded for this clonotype. The chain joins TRBV30 to TRBJ1-6; unclear D gene. The CDR3 is 14 residues long. Trimming cost V 7 bases and J 8 bases, with 18 bases left between them. Germline loops: CDR1 GTSNPN, CDR2 SVGIG (reference sequence). The CDR3 reads CAYLRGDGYSPLHF. CDR3 in DNA: TGTGCCTACCTGAGAGGCGACGGCTATTCACCCCTCCACTTT.

This clonotype was counted at least ten times. This rearrangement joins TRBV25-1 to TRBJ2-1, with D tentatively TRBD2 (6 bases). Between the trimmed V and J ends, which lost 6 bases and 10 bases, there was a span of 19 bases. This CDR3 is 14 amino acids long. CDR1 is MGHDK, CDR2 SYGVNS, per germline. The CDR3 DNA reads as TGTGCCAGCAGAGCCGGGACTTCGGTGTTGGAGCAGTTCTTC. Translating it yields CASRAGTSVLEQFF.

In this sample, this clonotype turned up many times. The chain links TRBV7-6 to TRBJ2-1; tentative D call: TRBD2 (6 bases). Between the trimmed V and J ends, which lost 5 bases and 3 bases, there was a span of 14 bases. The CDR3 length is 15 residues. Germline V lookup: CDR1 SGHVS, CDR2 FNYEAQ. As DNA, the CDR3 is TGTGCCAGCAGCCGAACCCAGGGACTCTACAATGAGCAGTTCTTC. It encodes CASSRTQGLYNEQFF.

This clonotype was detected many times. The genes are TRBV19 and TRBJ1-2; 7 bases are shared with TRBD1. Germline values: CDR1 LNHDA, CDR2 SQIVND (reference sequence). V dropped 0 bases and J dropped 4; count of bases not matched to a gene: 5. This CDR3 has 15 residues. CDR3 sequence reads: CASSIDLGGSYGYTF. Here the CDR3 DNA reads TGTGCCAGTAGTATAGATCTAGGGGGCAGCTATGGCTACACCTTC.

This clonotype was detected many times. The V and J genes are TRBV12-3 or TRBV12-4 and TRBJ1-1; D is possibly TRBD1 (6 bases). The CDR3 runs 15 residues. Trimming left V 7 bases short and J 6 bases short, with 21 bases between. The CDR3 nucleotides read TGTGCCAGCAACACGGGGGCAGGGGTTGACGCTGAAGCTTTCTTT. This gives the protein CASNTGAGVDAEAFF.